Listed below are T cell receptor beta chains from one sample, sequenced in a study of CD8+CD57+ T cells in acquired aplastic anemia. TCRdb analysed the reads with MiXCR anew, one entry per CDR3 protein. The sample consists of some 180,000 distinct CDR3 sequences, under 55% of them appearing once. Source material: sorted CD4+, CD8+, or CD8+CD57+ T cells (not recorded which) from PBMCs. The receptors originated from a human donor in good health. Each CDR3 is given with its conserved first and last residue. The D gene is left open where the match is weak. Size tells how often a clone was seen (once, few, many) or the class of an expanded clone, and some rows leave it out.

NA	TRBV2	TRBJ2-1	NA	CANNRQGRDNEQFF	TGTGCCAACAATCGGCAGGGGAGGGACAATGAGCAGTTCTTC
NA	TRBV20-1	TRBJ2-5	NA	CSASYGIETQYF	TGCAGTGCTAGTTACGGGATAGAGACCCAGTACTTC
TRBD2	TRBV19	TRBJ2-6	NA	CASSMGGSGANVLTF	TGTGCCAGTAGTATGGGAGGGTCTGGGGCCAACGTCCTGACTTTC
NA	TRBV18	TRBJ1-1	NA	CASSPLGSFTEAFF	TGTGCCAGCTCACCACTAGGGTCGTTCACTGAAGCTTTCTTT
NA	TRBV7-2	TRBJ2-5	few	CASSPGRLSETQYF	TGTGCCAGCAGCCCCGGGAGACTTTCGGAGACCCAGTACTTC
NA	TRBV6-5	TRBJ1-1	few	CASSYSGGRNVEAFF	TGTGCCAGCAGTTACTCAGGGGGTCGGAACGTTGAAGCTTTCTTT
NA	TRBV14	TRBJ1-1	NA	CASSQGRQGRTEAFF	TGTGCCAGCAGCCAAGGAAGGCAGGGGAGGACTGAAGCTTTCTTT
NA	TRBV20-1	TRBJ1-2	NA	CSALRGGANYGYTF	TGCAGTGCCCTCCGGGGGGGAGCTAACTATGGCTACACCTTC
TRBD1	TRBV6-1	TRBJ2-5	many	CASTKTGSRQTQYF	TGTGCCAGCACCAAGACAGGGAGCAGACAGACCCAGTACTTC
TRBD1	TRBV29-1	TRBJ2-7	NA	CSVRTGTAYYEQYF	TGCAGCGTACGAACCGGGACAGCTTACTACGAGCAGTACTTC
TRBD1	TRBV7-9	TRBJ2-5	NA	CASSQGAGTQYF	TGCGCCAGCAGCCAGGGGGCCGGGACCCAGTACTTC
NA	TRBV6-1	TRBJ1-4	NA	CASNPRLTFWGEKLFF	TGTGCCAGCAATCCCCGTTTGACCTTCTGGGGCGAAAAACTGTTTTTT
NA	TRBV3-1	TRBJ1-5	NA	CASSQVPGQPQHF	TGTGCCAGCAGCCAAGTTCCGGGCCAGCCCCAGCATTTT
TRBD1	TRBV6-6	TRBJ2-2	many	CASSYSRQGVVRKLFF	TGTGCCAGCAGTTACTCGAGGCAGGGGGTGGTGAGGAAGCTGTTTTTT
TRBD1	TRBV20-1	TRBJ1-5	NA	CSARAGQFNQPQHF	TGCAGTGCTAGGGCGGGACAGTTCAATCAGCCCCAGCATTTT
NA	TRBV25-1	TRBJ1-1	NA	CASTDQGTEAFF	TGTGCCAGCACTGACCAAGGGACTGAAGCTTTCTTT
NA	TRBV4-3	TRBJ1-2	NA	CASSQGTSDGYTF	TGCGCCAGCAGCCAAGGCACTTCAGATGGCTACACCTTC
NA	TRBV10-3	TRBJ1-3	NA	CAISEGGTHSGNTIYF	TGTGCCATCAGTGAAGGGGGGACGCACTCTGGAAACACCATATATTTT
NA	TRBV25-1	TRBJ2-3	many	CATTCPADTDTQYF	TGTGCCACCACATGCCCAGCCGACACAGATACGCAGTATTTT
NA	TRBV19	TRBJ1-2	once	CATKGGNYGHTF	TGTGCCACGAAGGGCGGGAACTATGGCCACACCTTC
NA	TRBV20-1	TRBJ2-7	NA	CSAPGLLNYEQYF	TGCAGTGCTCCGGGACTCCTGAACTACGAGCAGTACTTC
NA	TRBV7-3	TRBJ2-3	many	CASSLTESDTQYF	TGTGCCAGCAGCTTAACTGAATCGGATACGCAGTATTTT
TRBD1	TRBV10-2	TRBJ2-3	many	CASSESSAGGAGYAQYF	TGCGCCAGCAGTGAGTCGTCGGCAGGGGGCGCGGGCTACGCGCAGTATTTT
NA	TRBV20-1	TRBJ2-1	many	CSARRVSGGNEQFF	TGCAGTGCTAGGAGGGTCTCTGGGGGGAATGAGCAGTTCTTC
NA	TRBV2	TRBJ1-2	NA	CASIRDRLIGGYTF	TGTGCCAGCATCCGAGACAGGCTGATTGGTGGCTACACCTTC
NA	TRBV10-3	TRBJ1-2	few	CAIKTGATPNYGYTF	TGTGCCATCAAGACGGGGGCTACTCCTAACTATGGCTACACCTTC
TRBD1	TRBV2	TRBJ2-7	many	CASRDRGKGSYEQYF	TGTGCCAGCAGGGACAGGGGTAAGGGCTCCTACGAGCAGTACTTC
NA	TRBV15	TRBJ2-5	NA	CATSRDIHEGETQYF	TGTGCCACCAGCAGAGATATCCATGAAGGGGAGACCCAGTACTTC
NA	TRBV11-3	TRBJ2-5	NA	CASSLAFETQYF	TGTGCCAGCAGCTTAGCGTTTGAGACCCAGTACTTC
TRBD2	TRBV4-1	TRBJ2-1	many	CASSRWTRNNEQFF	TGCGCCAGCAGCCGGTGGACTAGGAACAATGAGCAGTTCTTC
TRBD2	TRBV2	TRBJ2-2	NA	CAGLERELFF	TGTGCCGGACTAGAGCGGGAGCTGTTTTTT
NA	TRBV20-1	TRBJ1-3	NA	CSAYESSGNTIYF	TGCAGTGCTTATGAGAGCTCTGGAAACACCATATATTTT
NA	TRBV24-1	TRBJ2-7	few	CATSDSVGEVDEQYF	TGTGCCACCAGTGATTCCGTCGGGGAGGTGGACGAGCAGTACTTC
NA	TRBV4-2	TRBJ1-5	few	CASSQVSFGGGNQPQHF	TGTGCCAGCAGCCAAGTTAGCTTCGGGGGTGGCAATCAGCCCCAGCATTTT
NA	TRBV12-3/TRBV12-4	TRBJ2-3	many	CASRDGNTDTQYF	TGTGCCAGCAGGGACGGAAACACAGATACGCAGTATTTT
TRBD2	TRBV20-1	TRBJ2-1	many	CSARLAGGWTNEQFF	TGCAGTGCTAGATTAGCGGGAGGTTGGACCAATGAGCAGTTCTTC
NA	TRBV14	TRBJ2-5	once	CASSLRPRETQYF	TGTGCCAGCAGCCTCAGGCCCCGGGAGACCCAGTACTTC
NA	TRBV29-1	TRBJ2-7	NA	CSVVFWDSYEQYF	TGCAGCGTTGTATTCTGGGACTCCTACGAGCAGTACTTC
NA	TRBV20-1	TRBJ1-6	many	CSARRGADSPLHF	TGCAGTGCCCGAAGGGGGGCTGATTCACCCCTCCACTTT
TRBD1	TRBV7-2	TRBJ1-6	NA	CASSLAGTGHNSPLHF	TGTGCCAGCAGCTTAGCGGGGACAGGGCATAATTCACCCCTCCACTTT
TRBD2	TRBV29-1	TRBJ2-3	NA	CSVDPYGGGTDTQYF	TGCAGCGTTGATCCCTATGGGGGGGGCACAGATACGCAGTATTTT
TRBD2	TRBV24-1	TRBJ2-1	NA	CATSARTSGSNEQFF	TGTGCCACCAGTGCCCGGACTAGCGGGAGCAATGAGCAGTTCTTC
NA	TRBV20-1	TRBJ2-1	NA	CSASSTYYNEQFF	TGCAGTGCTAGCTCCACCTACTACAATGAGCAGTTCTTC
TRBD1	TRBV5-1	TRBJ1-4	many	CASSFGTGSEKLFF	TGCGCCAGCAGCTTCGGGACAGGGAGCGAAAAACTGTTTTTT
NA	TRBV2	TRBJ2-7	many	CASRVTQGEQYF	TGTGCCAGCAGGGTCACACAAGGCGAGCAGTACTTC
NA	TRBV10-3	TRBJ1-1	NA	CAIRTTGFKNTEAFF	TGTGCCATCAGGACTACAGGTTTTAAGAACACTGAAGCTTTCTTT
TRBD2	TRBV11-2	TRBJ2-1	few	CASSFGAGGHNEQFF	TGTGCCAGCAGCTTTGGGGCGGGAGGGCACAATGAGCAGTTCTTC
NA	TRBV7-9	TRBJ1-4	many	CASSLWGQGRNEKLFF	TGTGCCAGCAGCTTATGGGGCCAGGGGCGGAATGAAAAACTGTTTTTT
TRBD2	TRBV12-3/TRBV12-4	TRBJ2-2	many	CATQKLAVNTGELFF	TGTGCCACCCAAAAACTAGCGGTAAACACCGGGGAGCTGTTTTTT
TRBD1	TRBV5-1	TRBJ1-1	many	CASSWPGQHTEAFF	TGCGCCAGCAGCTGGCCGGGACAGCACACTGAAGCTTTCTTT
TRBD2	TRBV24-1	TRBJ2-5	many	CATSDSRASGRLGETQYF	TGTGCCACCAGTGATTCCAGGGCTAGCGGGAGGTTGGGAGAGACCCAGTACTTC
TRBD2	TRBV27	TRBJ2-7	many	CASSRGLLAREQYF	TGTGCCAGCAGCCGGGGACTATTAGCGAGGGAGCAGTACTTC
TRBD2	TRBV11-2	TRBJ2-7	NA	CASSSLTTSGSPPHEQYF	TGTGCCAGCAGCTCCCTAACGACTAGCGGGAGTCCCCCCCACGAGCAGTACTTC
NA	TRBV20-1	TRBJ2-7	many	CSARDYLASVSYEQYF	TGCAGTGCTAGAGATTACCTAGCGTCAGTCTCCTACGAGCAGTACTTC
NA	TRBV2	TRBJ1-6	few	CASSDQVPYNSPLHF	TGTGCCAGCAGTGACCAGGTCCCCTATAATTCACCCCTCCACTTT